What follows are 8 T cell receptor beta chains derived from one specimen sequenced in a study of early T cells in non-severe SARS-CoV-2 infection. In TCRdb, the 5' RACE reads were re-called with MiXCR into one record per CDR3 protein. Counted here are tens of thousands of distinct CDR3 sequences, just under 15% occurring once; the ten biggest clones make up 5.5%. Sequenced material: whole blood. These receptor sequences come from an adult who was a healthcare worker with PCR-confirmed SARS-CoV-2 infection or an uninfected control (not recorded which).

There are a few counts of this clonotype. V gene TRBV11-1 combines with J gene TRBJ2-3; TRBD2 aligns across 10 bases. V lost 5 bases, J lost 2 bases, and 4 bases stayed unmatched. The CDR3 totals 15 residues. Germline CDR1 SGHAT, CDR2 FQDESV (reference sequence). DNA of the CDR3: TGTGCCAGCAGCCCCGGGACTAGCGACACAGATACGCAGTATTTT. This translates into CASSPGTSDTDTQYF.

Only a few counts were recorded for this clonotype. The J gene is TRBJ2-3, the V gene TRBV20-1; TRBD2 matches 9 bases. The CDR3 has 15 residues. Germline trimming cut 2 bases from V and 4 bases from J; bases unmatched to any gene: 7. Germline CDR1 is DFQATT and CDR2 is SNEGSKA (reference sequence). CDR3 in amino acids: CSARPYSGSPDTQYF. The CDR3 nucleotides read TGCAGTGCTAGACCCTATAGCGGGAGCCCAGATACGCAGTATTTT.

The CDR3 coding sequence is TGTGCCAGCAGCTTAGGAGCGGGAGGGCCTGACTACGAGCAGTACTTC. It specifies CASSLGAGGPDYEQYF. This chain joins TRBV5-4 and TRBJ2-7, with 10 positions matching TRBD2. CDR1 SGHNT and CDR2 YYREEE come from the germline V gene (reference sequence). The CDR3 spans 16 residues. V was pared by 2 bases and J by 3 bases, with 8 bases of the junction left unmatched.

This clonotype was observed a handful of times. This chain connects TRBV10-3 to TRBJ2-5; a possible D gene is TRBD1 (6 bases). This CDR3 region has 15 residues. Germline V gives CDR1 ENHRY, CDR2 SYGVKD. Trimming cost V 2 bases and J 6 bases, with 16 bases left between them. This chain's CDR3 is CAISELTGTGKTQYF. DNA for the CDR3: TGTGCCATCAGTGAGCTTACAGGGACGGGGAAGACCCAGTACTTC.

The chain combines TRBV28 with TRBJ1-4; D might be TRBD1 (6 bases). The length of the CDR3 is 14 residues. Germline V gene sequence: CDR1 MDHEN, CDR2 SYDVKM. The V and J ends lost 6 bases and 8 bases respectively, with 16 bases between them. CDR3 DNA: TGTGCCAGCAGACCGGGGGCCCCTTTCGAAAAACTGTTTTTT. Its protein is CASRPGAPFEKLFF.

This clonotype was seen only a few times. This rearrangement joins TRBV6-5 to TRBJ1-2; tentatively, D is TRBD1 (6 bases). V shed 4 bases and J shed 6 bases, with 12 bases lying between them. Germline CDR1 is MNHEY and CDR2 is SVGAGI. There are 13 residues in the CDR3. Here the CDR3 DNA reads TGTGCCAGCAGTTCGCGGGGGCGGGATGGCTACACCTTC. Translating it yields CASSSRGRDGYTF.

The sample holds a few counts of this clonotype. The CDR3, as DNA: TGTGCCAGCAGTCCGACAGGGGTGGGCTATGGCTACACCTTC. Protein: CASSPTGVGYGYTF. The chain combines TRBV12-3 or TRBV12-4 with TRBJ1-2; TRBD1 matches 8 bases. This CDR3 region has 14 residues. V gave up 5 bases and J gave up 4 bases; unmatched junction bases: 6.

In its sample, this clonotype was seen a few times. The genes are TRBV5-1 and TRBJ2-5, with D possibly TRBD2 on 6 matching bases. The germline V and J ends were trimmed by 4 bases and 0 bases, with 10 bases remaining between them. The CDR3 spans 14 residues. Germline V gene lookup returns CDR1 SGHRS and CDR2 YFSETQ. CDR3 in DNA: TGCGCCAGCAGCAGTGCGGGGTACCAAGAGACCCAGTACTTC. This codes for CASSSAGYQETQYF.